What follows is one T cell receptor beta chain and its context. Trimming cost V 6 bases and J 5 bases; bases outside gene matches: 10. The CDR3 consists of 16 residues. The germline V gene encodes CDR1 MNHNS and CDR2 SASEGT. Original data processing: Researchers report that nucleated cell counts were estimated from reference gene primer amplification. Generated by immunoSEQ multiplex PCR, the TCRdb table keeps only in-frame clones and is missing some. V and J calls and clone size follow that table, whereas D and trimming were derived from the DNA. The table lists roughly 66,000 clones, over 80% of them singletons. These data come from a study of blood T cell repertoires in COVID-19. On the study more broadly: The United States, Italy and Spain were the sources of the acute and convalescent COVID-19 samples. T cells, B-cell-depleted T cells, or PBMCs provided the cDNA or gDNA that served as material.

The TCR was taken from a human donor in a cohort sampled during active COVID-19. The chain has TRBV6-1 and TRBJ2-2; 9 nucleotides agree with TRBD2. The specimen was peripheral blood. CDR3 protein: CASRESGGLVTGELFF. In nucleotides, the CDR3 is TGTGCCAGCAGAGAAAGCGGGGGGCTGGTTACCGGGGAGCTGTTTTTT.